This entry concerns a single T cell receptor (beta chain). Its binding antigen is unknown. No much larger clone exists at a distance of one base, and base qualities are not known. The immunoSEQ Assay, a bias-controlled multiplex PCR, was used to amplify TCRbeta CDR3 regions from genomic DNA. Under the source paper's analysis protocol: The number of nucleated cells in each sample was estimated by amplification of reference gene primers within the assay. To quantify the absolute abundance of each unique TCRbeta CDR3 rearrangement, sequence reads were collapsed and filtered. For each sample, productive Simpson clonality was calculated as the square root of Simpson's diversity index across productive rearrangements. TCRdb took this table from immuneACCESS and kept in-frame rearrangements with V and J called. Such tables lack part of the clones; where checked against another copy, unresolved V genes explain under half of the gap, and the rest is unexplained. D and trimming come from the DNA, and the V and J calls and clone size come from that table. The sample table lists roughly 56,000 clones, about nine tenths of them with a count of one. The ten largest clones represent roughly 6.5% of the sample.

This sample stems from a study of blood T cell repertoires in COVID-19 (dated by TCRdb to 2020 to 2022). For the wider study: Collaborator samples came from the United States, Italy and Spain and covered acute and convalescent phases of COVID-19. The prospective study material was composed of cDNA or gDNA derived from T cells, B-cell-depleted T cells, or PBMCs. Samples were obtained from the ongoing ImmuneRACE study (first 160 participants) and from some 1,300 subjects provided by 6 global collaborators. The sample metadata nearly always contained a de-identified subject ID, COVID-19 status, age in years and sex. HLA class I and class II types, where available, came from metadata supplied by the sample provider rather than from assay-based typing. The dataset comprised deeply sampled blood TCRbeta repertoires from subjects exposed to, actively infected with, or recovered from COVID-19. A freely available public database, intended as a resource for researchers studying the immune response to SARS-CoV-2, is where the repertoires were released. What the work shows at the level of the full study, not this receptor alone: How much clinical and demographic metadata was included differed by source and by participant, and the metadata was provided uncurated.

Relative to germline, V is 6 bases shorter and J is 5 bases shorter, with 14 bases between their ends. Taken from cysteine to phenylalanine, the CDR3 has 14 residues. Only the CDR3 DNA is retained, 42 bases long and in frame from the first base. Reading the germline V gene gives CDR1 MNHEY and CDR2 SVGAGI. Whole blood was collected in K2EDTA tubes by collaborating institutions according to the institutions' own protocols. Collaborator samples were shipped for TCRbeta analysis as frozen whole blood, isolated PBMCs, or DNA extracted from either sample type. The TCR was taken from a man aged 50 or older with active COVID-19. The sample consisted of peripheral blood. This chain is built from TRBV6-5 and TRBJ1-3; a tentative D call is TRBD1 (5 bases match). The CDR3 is CASSIDSYRNTIYF. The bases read TGTGCCAGCAGCATTGACAGTTACAGAAACACCATATATTTT.